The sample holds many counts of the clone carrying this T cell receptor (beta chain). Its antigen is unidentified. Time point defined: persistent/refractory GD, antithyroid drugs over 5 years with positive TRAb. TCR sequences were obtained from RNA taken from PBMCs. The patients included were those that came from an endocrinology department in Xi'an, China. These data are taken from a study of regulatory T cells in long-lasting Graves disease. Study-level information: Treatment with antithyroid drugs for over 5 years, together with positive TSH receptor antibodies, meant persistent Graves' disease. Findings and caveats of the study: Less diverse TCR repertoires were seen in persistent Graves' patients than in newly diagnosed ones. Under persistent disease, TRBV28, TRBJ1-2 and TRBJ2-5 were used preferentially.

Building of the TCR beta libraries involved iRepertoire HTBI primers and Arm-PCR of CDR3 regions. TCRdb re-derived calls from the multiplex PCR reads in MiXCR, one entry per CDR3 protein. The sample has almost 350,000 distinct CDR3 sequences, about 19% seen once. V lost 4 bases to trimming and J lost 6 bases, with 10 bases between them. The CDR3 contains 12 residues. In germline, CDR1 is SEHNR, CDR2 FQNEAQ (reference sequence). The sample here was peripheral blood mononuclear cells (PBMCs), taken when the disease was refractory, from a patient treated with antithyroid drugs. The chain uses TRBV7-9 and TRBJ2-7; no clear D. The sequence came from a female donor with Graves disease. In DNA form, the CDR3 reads TGTGCCAGCAGCTCATCGTTCCGCGAGCAGTACTTC. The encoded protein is CASSSSFREQYF. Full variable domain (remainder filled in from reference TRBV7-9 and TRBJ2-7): DTGVSQNPRHKITKRGQNVTFRCDPISEHNRLYWYRQTLGQGPEFLTYFQNEAQLEKSRLLSDRFSAERPKGSFSTLEIQRTEQGDSAMYLCASSSSFREQYFGPGTRLTVT.